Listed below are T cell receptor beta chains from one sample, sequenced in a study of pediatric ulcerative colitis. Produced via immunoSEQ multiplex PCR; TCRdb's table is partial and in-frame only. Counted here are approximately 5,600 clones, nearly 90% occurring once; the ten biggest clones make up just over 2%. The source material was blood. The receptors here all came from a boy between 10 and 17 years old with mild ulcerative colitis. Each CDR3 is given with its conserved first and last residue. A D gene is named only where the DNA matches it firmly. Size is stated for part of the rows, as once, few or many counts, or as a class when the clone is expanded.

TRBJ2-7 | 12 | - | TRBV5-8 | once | TGTGCCAGCAGCTCACAGGGCTACGAGCAGTACTTC | CASSSQGYEQYF
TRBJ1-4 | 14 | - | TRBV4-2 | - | TGTGCCAGCAGCTTTAACAGAAATAATGAAAAACTGTTTTTT | CASSFNRNNEKLFF
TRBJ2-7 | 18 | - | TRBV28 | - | TGTGCCAGCAACCCAGGGGGCGGGAGGCCCGGCGATACTTACGAGCAGTACTTC | CASNPGGGRPGDTYEQYF
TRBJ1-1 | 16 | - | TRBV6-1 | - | TGTGCCAGCAGTGAGGCTGGGGACGGCTCGGCCACTGAAGCTTTCTTT | CASSEAGDGSATEAFF
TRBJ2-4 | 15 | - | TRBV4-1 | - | TGCGCCAGCAGCCAAGAATTTGGCGGGCGGGACATTCAGTACTTC | CASSQEFGGRDIQYF
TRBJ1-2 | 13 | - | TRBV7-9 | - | TGTGCCAGCAGCTTAGTCACTTTCGGAGACTACACCTTC | CASSLVTFGDYTF